This T cell receptor (beta chain) is from a study of shared T cell receptors in the human thymus. Using immunoSEQ multiplex PCR, the repertoire was profiled, and TCRdb retains in-frame clones only, with some absent. The data hold approximately 580,000 clones, with around 82% observed a single time. This CDR3 spans 15 amino acids. A further study also used this sample, focusing on human thymus T cells.

The sample taken for sequencing was thymocytes. The chain has TRBV21-1 and TRBJ2-5; the D call of TRBD1 is as the table states it, not checked on the DNA. TRBV21-1 is listed as a pseudogene. The receptor was derived from a boy in the first two years of life with a congenital heart defect. CDR3 in amino acids: CASSKRGWRQETQYF. The CDR3 DNA reads as TGTGCCAGCAGCAAAAGGGGATGGCGCCAAGAGACCCAGTACTTC.